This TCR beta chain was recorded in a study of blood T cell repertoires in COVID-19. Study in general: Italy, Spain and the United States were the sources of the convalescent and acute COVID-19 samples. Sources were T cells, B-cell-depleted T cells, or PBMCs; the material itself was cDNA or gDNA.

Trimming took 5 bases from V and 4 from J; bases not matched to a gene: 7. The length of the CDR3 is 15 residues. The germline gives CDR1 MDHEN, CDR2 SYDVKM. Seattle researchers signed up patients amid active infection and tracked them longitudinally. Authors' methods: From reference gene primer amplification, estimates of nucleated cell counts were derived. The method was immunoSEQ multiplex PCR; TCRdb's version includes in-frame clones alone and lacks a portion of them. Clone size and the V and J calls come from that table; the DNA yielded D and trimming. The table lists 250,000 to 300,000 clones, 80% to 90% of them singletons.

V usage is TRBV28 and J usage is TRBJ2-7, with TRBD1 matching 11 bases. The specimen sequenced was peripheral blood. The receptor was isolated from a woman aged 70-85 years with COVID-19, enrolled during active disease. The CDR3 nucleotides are TGTGCCAGCAGTCCCGGACAGGGGGCAGCGTACGAGCAGTACTTC. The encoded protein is CASSPGQGAAYEQYF.